This T cell receptor (beta chain) was recorded in a study of blood T cell repertoires in COVID-19. About the study: The cDNA or gDNA used as material had been derived from T cells, B-cell-depleted T cells, or PBMCs.

This CDR3 has 16 residues. Germline loops: CDR1 LNHDA, CDR2 SQIVND (reference sequence). Trimming took off 5 bases at V and 0 bases at J, with 11 bases between the two ends. Produced via immunoSEQ multiplex PCR; TCRdb's table is partial and in-frame only. Among 110,000 or so clones listed, roughly 80% were seen once. The TCR sequence derives from an elderly woman with acute or convalescent COVID-19. The rearrangement uses TRBV19 and TRBJ1-6; a possible D gene is TRBD1 (5 bases). The sequenced material came from peripheral blood. CDR3 coding DNA: TGTGCCAGTAGTGGCGGGGGAAGCTCCTATAATTCACCCCTCCACTTT. Residues: CASSGGGSSYNSPLHF. The whole variable domain, remainder taken from reference TRBV19 and TRBJ1-6, is DGGITQSPKYLFRKEGQNVTLSCEQNLNHDAMYWYRQDPGQGLRLIYYSQIVNDFQKGDIAEGYSVSREKKESFPLTVTSAQKNPTAFYLCASSGGGSSYNSPLHFGNGTRLTVT.